This T cell receptor (beta chain) appears in the sequencing data of a study of blood T cell repertoires in COVID-19. Looking at the study overall: Samples of COVID-19 (acute and convalescent) were obtained from the United States, Italy and Spain. In each case, the material was cDNA or gDNA derived from T cells, B-cell-depleted T cells, or PBMCs.

Per the original methods: Estimated nucleated cell counts came from reference gene primer amplification. Repertoires were generated with immunoSEQ multiplex PCR, while TCRdb's copy carries only in-frame clones and drops some. For V, J and clone size, that table is used; D and trimming come from the DNA. The profile shows 250,000 to 350,000 clones, about 90% of them singletons. The CDR3 length is 15 residues. Germline V CDR1 and CDR2: SGHDN, FVKESK. The V end was cut by 3 bases, the J end by 5 bases, with 15 bases between. Seattle's cohort entered during active infection and was followed longitudinally.

Specimen: peripheral blood. The receptor was derived from a woman aged 30 to 39 with COVID-19, enrolled during active disease. The rearrangement uses TRBV14 and TRBJ2-3; a possible D gene is TRBD2 (5 bases). CDR3 in amino acids: CASSQPVQSGDTQYF. The CDR3 DNA reads TGTGCCAGCAGCCAGCCTGTACAGAGCGGAGATACGCAGTATTTT.